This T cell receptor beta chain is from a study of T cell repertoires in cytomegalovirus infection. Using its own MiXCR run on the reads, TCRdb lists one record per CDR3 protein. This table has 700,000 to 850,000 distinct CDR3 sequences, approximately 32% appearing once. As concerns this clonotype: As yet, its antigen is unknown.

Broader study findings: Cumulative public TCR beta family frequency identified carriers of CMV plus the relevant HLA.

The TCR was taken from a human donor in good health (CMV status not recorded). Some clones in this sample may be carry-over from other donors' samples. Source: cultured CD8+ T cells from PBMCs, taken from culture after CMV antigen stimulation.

CDR3: CASSYSGQGAASYEQYF. Here the CDR3 DNA reads TGTGCCAGCAGTTACTCCGGACAGGGGGCGGCCTCCTACGAGCAGTACTTC. V usage is TRBV6-5 and J usage is TRBJ2-7; TRBD1 aligns across 11 bases. CDR3 length: 17 amino acids. The germline V gene has CDR1 MNHEY and CDR2 SVGAGI. The V gene end was trimmed by 0 bases and the J gene end by 0 bases; junction bases not matched to a gene: 4.